One T cell receptor beta chain is described in this entry. Trimming stripped 0 bases from V and 3 bases from J, with 3 bases between. The CDR3 has 13 amino acids. Germline CDR1 is SGDLS and CDR2 is YYNGEE. The data were obtained in a study of blood T cell repertoires in COVID-19. Profiled with immunoSEQ multiplex PCR; TCRdb holds only in-frame clones, not every one. The table has roughly 200,000 clones, 75% to 90% seen once. This receptor was taken from a middle-aged man who had recovered from COVID-19. The V and J genes are TRBV9 and TRBJ2-2, with unresolved D. The sequenced sample was PBMCs or T cells enriched from blood (not recorded which). Here the CDR3 reads CASSVVDTGELFF. The CDR3 DNA follows: TGTGCCAGCAGCGTAGTCGACACCGGGGAGCTGTTTTTT.